These 30 T cell receptor beta chains were all obtained from the same sample, sequenced in a study of glioma-infiltrating T cells. Using RNA template, CDR3s of TCR alpha and beta were amplified with iRepertoire arm-PCR. Via MiXCR, TCRdb re-called the multiplex PCR reads, giving one row per CDR3 protein. Of tens of thousands of distinct CDR3 sequences in the sample, roughly 40% were seen once. Sequencing was done on a sample of glioma tissue, nonneoplastic brain tissue, or PBMCs (not recorded which). The receptors come from a human donor with low-grade glioma or glioblastoma, undergoing nonglioma brain surgery, or in good health (not recorded which).

This clonotype was recorded many times. The chain recombines TRBV20-1 with TRBJ2-7; tentatively, D is TRBD1 (5 bases). From germline, CDR1 is DFQATT and CDR2 SNEGSKA (reference sequence). This CDR3 is 15 amino acids long. V dropped 2 bases and J dropped 3 bases, with 17 bases sitting between them. CDR3 sequence: CSARKSDSLGYEQYF. The CDR3 nucleotides read TGCAGTGCTAGAAAATCAGACAGTTTGGGCTACGAGCAGTACTTC.

The rearrangement links TRBV12-3 or TRBV12-4 to TRBJ2-7; D is undetermined. This CDR3 contains 12 residues. V was shortened by 4 bases and J by 7 bases, with 11 bases between the two germline ends. The CDR3 sequence is CASSSGSGEQYF. The CDR3 DNA is TGTGCCAGCAGTTCCGGCTCTGGTGAGCAGTACTTC.

J is TRBJ2-5 and V is TRBV15; 8 bases line up with TRBD1. This CDR3 is built from 12 residues. Germline assignment: CDR1 LNHNV and CDR2 YYDKDF (reference sequence). The CDR3 DNA is TGTGAAACCAGCAGAGCAGACAGGGGCCAGTACTTC. This sequence encodes CETSRADRGQYF.

This clonotype came up many times. The chain is built from TRBV27 and TRBJ2-3; 9 nucleotides align to TRBD1. Germline CDR1 MNHEY, CDR2 SMNVEV (reference sequence). V lost 1 base to trimming and J lost 4 bases; unmatched junction nucleotides: 9. This CDR3 has 17 residues. The CDR3 DNA is TGTGCCAGCAGTTTATATGGACAGGGGTCAGGGGCAGATACGCAGTATTTT. Its translation: CASSLYGQGSGADTQYF.

Of note for this clonotype: One end of the junction fails to match germline, which may point to a read error. The J gene is TRBJ1-1, the V gene TRBV10-3, with D hard to call. This CDR3 is 18 amino acids long. The V gene's germline CDR1 is ENHRY and CDR2 SYGVKD. DNA for the CDR3: TGTGCCATCAGTGAGTTTACGTTCCCGGGGTCTGCGAACACCGAAGCTTTCTTT. This gives the protein CAISEFTFPGSANTEAFF.

This clonotype occurred many times. This rearrangement joins TRBV20-1 to TRBJ2-3, with 7 bases that match TRBD2. V was pared by 2 bases and J by 0 bases, with 2 bases of the junction left unmatched. CDR3 length: 14 residues. Germline CDR1 reads DFQATT; CDR2 reads SNEGSKA (reference sequence). The CDR3 nucleotides read TGCAGTGCTAGAAAGCGGGGAAGCACAGATACGCAGTATTTT. Protein sequence: CSARKRGSTDTQYF.

This clonotype was seen at least ten times. The gene calls are TRBV11-1 and TRBJ2-7; D uncertain. Germline loops: CDR1 SGHAT, CDR2 FQDESV (reference sequence). The CDR3 covers 14 residues. The V end lost 10 bases, the J end lost 0 bases, and 16 bases lay between the germline ends. CDR3 coding DNA: TGTGCCACAAAGGAAGGCCTAAGCTCCTACGAGCAGTACTTC. Translated, it gives CATKEGLSSYEQYF.

This clonotype occurred many times. The chain recombines TRBV19 with TRBJ2-7, with D maybe TRBD1 (6 bases). V lost 5 bases and J 3 bases, leaving 11 bases between the germline ends. The CDR3 has 13 residues. Germline CDR1 reads LNHDA; CDR2 reads SQIVND (reference sequence). CDR3 protein: CASSRVRGYEQYF. The CDR3 DNA is TGTGCCAGTAGTCGGGTCAGGGGCTACGAGCAGTACTTC.

The chain carries TRBV30 and TRBJ2-1; a possible D gene is TRBD2 (5 bases). CDR3 size: 14 residues. The V gene lost 2 bases and the J gene lost 8 bases, with 16 bases spanning the gap. Germline V gives CDR1 GTSNPN, CDR2 SVGIG (reference sequence). CDR3 DNA sequence: TGTGCCTGGAGTATGGGAACTAGTCAGGATGAGCAGTTCTTC. It is translated as CAWSMGTSQDEQFF. Together with reference TRBV30 and TRBJ2-1, the CDR3 gives the full variable domain: SQTIHQWPATLVQPVGSPLSLECTVEGTSNPNLYWYRQAAGRGLQLLFYSVGIGQISSEVPQNLSASRPQDRQFILSSKKLLLSDSGFYLCAWSMGTSQDEQFFGPGTRLTVL.

This clonotype was detected many times. The rearrangement joins TRBV20-1 to TRBJ2-3, with TRBD2 matching 9 bases. The CDR3 has 18 residues. Germline CDR1 is DFQATT and CDR2 is SNEGSKA (reference sequence). V was pared by 0 bases and J by 1 base, with 11 bases of the junction left unmatched. The CDR3 coding sequence is TGCAGTGCTAGAGATTTGGCGGGAGGGCCGATTGGCACAGATACGCAGTATTTT. Amino acid sequence: CSARDLAGGPIGTDTQYF.

Ten or more counts support this clonotype. J is TRBJ2-2 and V is TRBV5-1; no clear D gene. The V end was cut by 0 bases, the J end by 4 bases, with 7 bases between. The CDR3 covers 14 residues. Germline CDR1 is SGHRS and CDR2 is YFSETQ. DNA of the CDR3: TGCGCCAGCAGCTTGGCCCGCCCCACCGGGGAGCTGTTTTTT. It is translated as CASSLARPTGELFF. Complete variable domain (other parts from reference TRBV5-1 and TRBJ2-2): KAGVTQTPRYLIKTRGQQVTLSCSPISGHRSVSWYQQTPGQGLQFLFEYFSETQRNKGNFPGRFSGRQFSNSRSEMNVSTLELGDSALYLCASSLARPTGELFFGEGSRLTVL.

Remarks on this clonotype: It may be a read error: a sequence one base away is much more abundant. The rearrangement links TRBV7-3 to TRBJ2-7; 10 bases are shared with TRBD2. The length of the CDR3 is 15 residues. The V segment lost 6 bases and the J segment 7 bases; nucleotides outside the gene matches: 12. Germline V gene lookup returns CDR1 SGHTA and CDR2 FQGTGA. CDR3 bases: TGTGCCAGCAGTCCCGGGACTAGCGTCTACAATGAGCAGTACTTC. It translates to CASSPGTSVYNEQYF.

The table lists this clonotype with many counts. V gene TRBV2 combines with J gene TRBJ2-3, with D unresolved. V shed 4 bases and J shed 6 bases, with 14 bases lying between them. The CDR3 sequence is 14 residues long. Germline loops: CDR1 SNHLY, CDR2 FYNNEI. This chain's CDR3 is CASSGIFPGDTQYF. The CDR3 DNA follows: TGTGCCAGCAGTGGAATCTTCCCCGGGGATACGCAGTATTTT.

This clonotype was seen many times. The chain carries TRBV19 and TRBJ2-2; D might be TRBD1 (5 bases). The CDR3 is 14 amino acids. Germline values: CDR1 LNHDA, CDR2 SQIVND (reference sequence). V was trimmed by 7 bases and J by 4 bases, leaving 13 bases between them. CDR3 protein: CASKGLVGTGELFF. The DNA of the CDR3 is TGTGCCAGTAAGGGGTTAGTAGGCACCGGGGAGCTGTTTTTT.

Ten or more counts support this clonotype. J is TRBJ1-2 and V is TRBV7-2; TRBD1 might be the D (6 bases). Germline CDR1 and CDR2: SGHTA and FQGNSA. V gave up 5 bases and J gave up 8 bases, with 15 bases separating them. The CDR3 totals 13 residues. Here the CDR3 DNA reads TGTGCCAGCAGCAAGGGGGAAGCTGGGGGCTACACCTTC. Protein product: CASSKGEAGGYTF.

As concerns this clonotype: A clone one base away is much larger, so this may be a read error. This CDR3 is CSVRVQGEGYTF. DNA for the CDR3: TGCAGCGTTAGGGTACAGGGAGAGGGCTACACCTTC. The chain employs TRBV29-1 and TRBJ1-2; D possibly corresponds to TRBD1 (6 bases). This CDR3 spans 12 amino acids. Trimming shortened V by 5 bases and J by 8 bases, and 15 bases separated the two germline ends. Looked up from germline, CDR1 is SQVTM and CDR2 is ANQGSEA.

In its sample, this clonotype was seen many times. The chain links TRBV28 to TRBJ2-7, with D maybe TRBD1 (6 bases). This CDR3 is built from 14 residues. Germline-derived CDR1 and CDR2 are MDHEN and SYDVKM. V lost 6 bases and J 3 bases, leaving 15 bases between the germline ends. The CDR3 protein is CASRTGSQNYEQYF. CDR3 in DNA: TGTGCCAGCAGAACAGGGTCCCAAAACTACGAGCAGTACTTC.

Many counts were recorded for this clonotype. The chain carries TRBV7-2 and TRBJ2-5; 7 bases fit TRBD2. Germline V gives CDR1 SGHTA, CDR2 FQGNSA. Trimming at V came to 2 bases and at J to 3 bases, leaving 12 bases not matched to a gene. This CDR3 has 17 amino acids. The CDR3 nucleotides read TGTGCCAGCAGCTTATATATTGGGGGGGATGGAGAAGAGACCCAGTACTTC. Its protein is CASSLYIGGDGEETQYF.

To note about this clonotype: This is likely a read error, given that the CDR3 carries no conserved phenylalanine or tryptophan at its end. The J gene is TRBJ2-1, the V gene TRBV4-1; the match to TRBD1 covers 9 bases. CDR3 length: 14 amino acids. Germline CDR1 MGHRA, CDR2 YSYEKL. V trimming: 6 bases; J trimming: 4 bases; junction bases outside the gene matches: 4. DNA for the CDR3: TGCGCCAGCAGGGCCGGGACAGGGTACAATGAGCAGTTCCTC. Its translation is CASRAGTGYNEQFL.

About this clonotype: At one boundary the junction diverges from the germline segment, which might be a read error. The rearrangement links TRBV20-1 to TRBJ2-1; a possible D gene is TRBD2 (5 bases). In germline, CDR1 is DFQATT, CDR2 SNEGSKA (reference sequence). The CDR3 totals 15 residues. CDR3 sequence reads: CSARGGLSSYNEQFF. DNA of the CDR3: TGCAGTGCTAGAGGCGGACTCAGCTCCTACAATGAACAGTTCTTC.

Worth noting for this clonotype: This CDR3 is missing its conserved last phenylalanine or tryptophan, likely due to a read error. The limits of the CDR3 on the DNA are not certain, so only TCRdb's listed CDR3 is given. The chain joins TRBV6-1 to TRBJ2-3. Per the germline V gene, CDR1 is MNHNS and CDR2 is SASEGT. The CDR3 is 14 amino acids in total, end residues counted. The CDR3 here is CASSTAGRIDTQYL.

Ten or more counts support this clonotype. The chain uses TRBV7-9 and TRBJ2-3; D is uncertain. In germline, CDR1 is SEHNR, CDR2 FQNEAQ (reference sequence). The CDR3 has 12 residues. V dropped 3 bases and J dropped 2 bases, with 3 bases sitting between them. The CDR3 DNA reads as TGTGCCAGCAGCTTCCCCACAGATACGCAGTATTTT. Translation gives CASSFPTDTQYF.

This clonotype turned up a few times. The chain recombines TRBV4-1 with TRBJ2-7, with D perhaps assigned TRBD1 or TRBD2 (6 bases each). The CDR3 totals 14 residues. Trimming removed 0 bases from V and 4 bases from J, with 10 bases in between. Germline CDR1 MGHRA, CDR2 YSYEKL. The CDR3 sequence is CASSQEGGRYEQYF. The DNA for the CDR3 is TGCGCCAGCAGCCAAGAGGGGGGCAGATACGAGCAGTACTTC.

As to this clonotype: A much larger clone lies a single base off, so this may be a read error. V is TRBV7-6 and J is TRBJ2-3; D unclear. The ends were cut back, 7 bases at V and 4 bases at J, with 12 bases in the middle. Germline CDR1 reads SGHVS; CDR2 reads FNYEAQ. CDR3 size: 13 residues. The CDR3 DNA reads as TGTGCCAGCAAGAACGGGCTCTCAGATACGCAGTATTTT. Translated: CASKNGLSDTQYF.

This clonotype was detected many times. The V call is TRBV24-1, the J call TRBJ2-3; TRBD2 aligns across 9 bases. The ends lost 5 bases at V and 6 bases at J; junction bases unmatched: 8. Germline values: CDR1 KGHDR, CDR2 SFDVKD. This CDR3 has 15 residues. Here the CDR3 DNA reads TGTGCCACCAGTGCTCGCGGGAGGGCCGTTGATACGCAGTATTTT. It encodes CATSARGRAVDTQYF.

Ten or more counts support this clonotype. CDR3 nucleotide sequence: TGCAGTGCTGACGACTACAGCAATCCTAACTATGGCTACACCTTC. Encoded protein: CSADDYSNPNYGYTF. The chain is built from TRBV20-1 and TRBJ1-2; no reliable D call. Between the trimmed V and J ends, which lost 5 bases and 0 bases, there was a span of 16 bases. Per the germline V gene, CDR1 is DFQATT and CDR2 is SNEGSKA (reference sequence). The CDR3 has 15 residues.

J is TRBJ2-1 and V is TRBV28; TRBD2 matches at 12 bases. Germline V CDR1 and CDR2: MDHEN, SYDVKM. V trimming: 5 bases; J trimming: 8 bases; junction bases outside the gene matches: 10. CDR3 length: 16 residues. The CDR3 sequence: CASSAGTSGLVDEQFF. CDR3 DNA: TGTGCCAGCAGTGCGGGGACTAGCGGGTTGGTGGATGAGCAGTTCTTC.

This clonotype was seen ten or more times. The chain employs TRBV3-1 and TRBJ1-1; 7 nucleotides agree with TRBD1. Trimming removed 0 bases from V and 6 bases from J; junction bases left unmatched: 13. The CDR3 has 17 residues. Germline CDR1 is LGHDT and CDR2 is YNNKEL (reference sequence). The CDR3, as DNA: TGTGCCAGCAGCCAAGAAGGGAGGGGGCGAATGGTAGCTGAAGCTTTCTTT. Encoded protein: CASSQEGRGRMVAEAFF.

This clonotype was observed at least ten times. The chain is built from TRBV6-1 and TRBJ1-1; D is perhaps TRBD1 (6 bases). Looked up from germline, CDR1 is MNHNS and CDR2 is SASEGT. With 6 bases removed from V and 4 bases from J, the gap between germline ends came to 21 bases. The CDR3 consists of 16 residues. The chain's CDR3 is CASSRNRERVGTEAFF. CDR3 nucleotides: TGTGCCAGCAGCCGGAACAGGGAAAGGGTGGGCACTGAAGCTTTCTTT.

The chain recombines TRBV5-6 with TRBJ2-1, with 9 nucleotides matching TRBD1. Germline CDR1 reads SGHDT; CDR2 reads YYEEEE. V lost 0 bases, J lost 2 bases, and 3 bases stayed unmatched. The CDR3 is 16 residues long. The CDR3 DNA is TGTGCCAGCAGCTTGGGGGACAGGGTGGCCTACAATGAGCAGTTCTTC. Translated, it gives CASSLGDRVAYNEQFF.